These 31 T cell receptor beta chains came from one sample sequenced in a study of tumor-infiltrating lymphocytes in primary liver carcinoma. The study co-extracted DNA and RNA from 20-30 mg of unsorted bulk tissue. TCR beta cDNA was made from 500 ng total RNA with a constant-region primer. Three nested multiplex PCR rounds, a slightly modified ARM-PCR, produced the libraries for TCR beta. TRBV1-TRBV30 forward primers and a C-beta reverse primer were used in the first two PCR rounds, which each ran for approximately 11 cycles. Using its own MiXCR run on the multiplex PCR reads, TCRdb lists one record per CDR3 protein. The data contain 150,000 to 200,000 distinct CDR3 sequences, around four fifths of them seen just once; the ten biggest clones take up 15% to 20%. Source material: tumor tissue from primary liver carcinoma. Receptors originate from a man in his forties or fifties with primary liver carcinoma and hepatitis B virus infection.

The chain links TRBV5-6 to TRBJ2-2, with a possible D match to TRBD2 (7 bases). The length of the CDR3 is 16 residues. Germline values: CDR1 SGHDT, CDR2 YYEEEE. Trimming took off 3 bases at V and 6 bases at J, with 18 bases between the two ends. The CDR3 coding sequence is TGTGCCAGCAGCTGGCGCGGGGGCAGACGGTCCGGGGAGCTGTTTTTT. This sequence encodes CASSWRGGRRSGELFF.

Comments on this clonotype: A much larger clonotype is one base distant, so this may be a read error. The CDR3 DNA follows: TGTGCCAACTCACCGACAGATAACTATGGCTACACCTTC. Protein: CANSPTDNYGYTF. J is TRBJ1-2 and V is TRBV18, with TRBD1 as a possible D gene (5 bases). Germline CDR1 reads KGHSH; CDR2 reads LQKENI. CDR3 length equals 13 residues.

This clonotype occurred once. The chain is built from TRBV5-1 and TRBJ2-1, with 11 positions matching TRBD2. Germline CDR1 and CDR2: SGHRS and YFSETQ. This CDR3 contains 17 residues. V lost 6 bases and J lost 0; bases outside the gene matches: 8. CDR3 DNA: TGCGCCAGCATCACCGGGACTAGCGGCCTCTCCTACAATGAGCAGTTCTTC. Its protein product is CASITGTSGLSYNEQFF.

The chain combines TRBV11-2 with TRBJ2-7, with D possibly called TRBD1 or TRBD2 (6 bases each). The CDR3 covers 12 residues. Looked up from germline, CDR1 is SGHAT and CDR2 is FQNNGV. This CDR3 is CASSPGGYDQYV. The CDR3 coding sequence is TGTGCAAGCAGTCCCGGGGGCTACGATCAGTACGTC.

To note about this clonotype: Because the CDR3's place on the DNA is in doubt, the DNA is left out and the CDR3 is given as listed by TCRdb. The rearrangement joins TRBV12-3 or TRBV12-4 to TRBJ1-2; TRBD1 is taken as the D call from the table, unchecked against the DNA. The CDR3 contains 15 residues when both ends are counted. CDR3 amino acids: CASSRTTGFGYGNTF.

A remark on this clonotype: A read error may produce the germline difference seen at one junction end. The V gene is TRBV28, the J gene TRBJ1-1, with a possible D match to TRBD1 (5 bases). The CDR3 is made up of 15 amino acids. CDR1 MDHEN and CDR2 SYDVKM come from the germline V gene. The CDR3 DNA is TGTGCCAGCAAAGACCAGACATGGGGCTTGGGTGAAGCTTTCTTC. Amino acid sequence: CASKDQTWGLGEAFF. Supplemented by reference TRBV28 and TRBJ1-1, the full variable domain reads DVKVTQSSRYLVKRTGEKVFLECVQDMDHENMFWYRQDPGLGLRLIYFSYDVKMKEKGDIPEGYSVSREKKERFSLILESASTNQTSMYLCASKDQTWGLGEAFFGQGTRLTVV.

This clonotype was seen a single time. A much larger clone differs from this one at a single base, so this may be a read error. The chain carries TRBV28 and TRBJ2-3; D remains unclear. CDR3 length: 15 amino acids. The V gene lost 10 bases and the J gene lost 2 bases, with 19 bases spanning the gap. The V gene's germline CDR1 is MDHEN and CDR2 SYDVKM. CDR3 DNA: TGTGCCAACACCCCCCCGGCGGTCCACACAGATACGCAGTATTTT. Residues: CANTPPAVHTDTQYF.

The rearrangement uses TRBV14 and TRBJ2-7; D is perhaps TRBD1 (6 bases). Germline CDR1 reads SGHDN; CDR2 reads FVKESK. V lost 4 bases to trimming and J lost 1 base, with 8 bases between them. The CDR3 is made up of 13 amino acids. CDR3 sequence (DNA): TGTGCCAGCAGCCGGACAGTATCCTACGAGCAGTACTTC. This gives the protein CASSRTVSYEQYF. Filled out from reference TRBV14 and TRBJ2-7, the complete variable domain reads EAGVTQFPSHSVIEKGQTVTLRCDPISGHDNLYWYRRVMGKEIKFLLHFVKESKQDESGMPNNRFLAERTGGTYSTLKVQPAELEDSGVYFCASSRTVSYEQYFGPGTRLTVT.

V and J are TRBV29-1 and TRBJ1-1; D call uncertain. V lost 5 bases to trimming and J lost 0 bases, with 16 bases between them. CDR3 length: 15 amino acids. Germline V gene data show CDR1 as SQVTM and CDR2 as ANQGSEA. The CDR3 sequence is CSVPPDWAMNTEAFF. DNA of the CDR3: TGCAGCGTTCCCCCTGATTGGGCAATGAACACTGAAGCTTTCTTT.

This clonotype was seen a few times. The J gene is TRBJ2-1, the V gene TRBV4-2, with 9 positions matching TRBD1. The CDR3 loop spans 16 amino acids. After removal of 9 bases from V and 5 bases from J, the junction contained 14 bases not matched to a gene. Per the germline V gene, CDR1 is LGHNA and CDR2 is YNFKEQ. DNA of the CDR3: TGTGCCAGTAACCACGCCGGGGGACAGGGAAACAATGAGCAGTTCTTC. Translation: CASNHAGGQGNNEQFF.

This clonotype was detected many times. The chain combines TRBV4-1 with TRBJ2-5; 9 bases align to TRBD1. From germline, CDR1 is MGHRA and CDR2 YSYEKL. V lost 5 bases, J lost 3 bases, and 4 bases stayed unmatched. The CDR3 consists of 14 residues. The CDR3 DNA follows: TGCGCCAGCAGCAAACGGGACAGGGAAGAGACCCAGTACTTC. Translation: CASSKRDREETQYF.

Here the CDR3 DNA reads TGTGCCATCCTCCCGGTCAGTGGAGGAGTAAACATTCAGTACTTC. Translation: CAILPVSGGVNIQYF. This rearrangement joins TRBV28 to TRBJ2-4; D is possibly TRBD2 (5 bases). CDR1 is MDHEN, CDR2 SYDVKM, per germline. CDR3 size: 15 residues. V lost 10 bases and J lost 6, with 22 bases in between.

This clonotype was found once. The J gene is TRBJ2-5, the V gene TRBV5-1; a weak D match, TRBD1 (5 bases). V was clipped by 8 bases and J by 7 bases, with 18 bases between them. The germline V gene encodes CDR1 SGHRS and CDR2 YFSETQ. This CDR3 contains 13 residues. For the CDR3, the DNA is TGCGCCAGTGGCACAGGATGTCGAGCGACCCAGTACTTC. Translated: CASGTGCRATQYF.

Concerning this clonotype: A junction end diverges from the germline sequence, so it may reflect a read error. The CDR3 nucleotides are TGTGCCACTCGACAGTGGGTGACGTCCTACGAACAGTACTTC. It specifies CATRQWVTSYEQYF. The V gene is TRBV11-3, the J gene TRBJ2-7; D might be TRBD1 (5 bases). Germline assignment: CDR1 SGHNT and CDR2 YENEEA. CDR3 length equals 14 residues.

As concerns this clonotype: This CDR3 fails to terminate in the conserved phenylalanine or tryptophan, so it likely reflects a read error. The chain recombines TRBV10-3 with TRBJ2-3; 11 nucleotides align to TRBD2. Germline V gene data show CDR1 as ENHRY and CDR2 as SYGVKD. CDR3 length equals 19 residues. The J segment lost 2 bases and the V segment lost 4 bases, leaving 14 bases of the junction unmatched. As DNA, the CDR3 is TGTGCCATCAGTGGACCCGGGAGTAGCGGGAGGGTAGACACAGATACGCAGTATTCT. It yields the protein CAISGPGSSGRVDTDTQYS.

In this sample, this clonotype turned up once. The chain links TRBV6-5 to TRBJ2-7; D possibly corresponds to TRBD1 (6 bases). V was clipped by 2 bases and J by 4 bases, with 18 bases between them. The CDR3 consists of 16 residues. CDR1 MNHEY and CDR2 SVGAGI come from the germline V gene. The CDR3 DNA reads TGTGCCAGCAGTTACGGAGGCAGGGGACATATATACGAGCAGTACTTC. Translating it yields CASSYGGRGHIYEQYF.

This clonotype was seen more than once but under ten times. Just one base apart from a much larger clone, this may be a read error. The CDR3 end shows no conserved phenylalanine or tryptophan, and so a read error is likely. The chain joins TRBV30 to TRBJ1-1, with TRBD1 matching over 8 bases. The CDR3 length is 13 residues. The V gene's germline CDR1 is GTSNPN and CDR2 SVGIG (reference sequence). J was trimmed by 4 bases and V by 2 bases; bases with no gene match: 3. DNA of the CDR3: TGTGCCTGGAGTTCCACAGGGGGCACTGAAGCTTTCTAT. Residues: CAWSSTGGTEAFY.

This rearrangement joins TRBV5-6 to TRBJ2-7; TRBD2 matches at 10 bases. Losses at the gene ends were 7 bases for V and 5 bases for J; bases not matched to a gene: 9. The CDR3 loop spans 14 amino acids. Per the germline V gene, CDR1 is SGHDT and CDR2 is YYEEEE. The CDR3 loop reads CASGRTLAGNEQYF. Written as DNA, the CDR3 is TGTGCCAGCGGCCGAACACTAGCGGGAAACGAGCAGTACTTC. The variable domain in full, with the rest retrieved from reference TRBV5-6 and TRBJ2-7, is DAGVTQSPTHLIKTRGQQVTLRCSPKSGHDTVSWYQQALGQGPQFIFQYYEEEERQRGNFPDRFSGHQFPNYSSELNVNALLLGDSALYLCASGRTLAGNEQYFGPGTRLTVT.

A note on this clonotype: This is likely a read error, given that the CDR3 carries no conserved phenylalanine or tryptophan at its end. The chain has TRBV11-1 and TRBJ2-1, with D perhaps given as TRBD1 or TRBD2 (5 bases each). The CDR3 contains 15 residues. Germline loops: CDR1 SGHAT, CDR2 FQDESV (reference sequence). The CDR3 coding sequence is TGTGCTAACAGCTTCCAGGGACCGCTGGACAATGAGCAGTTCTTA. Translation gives CANSFQGPLDNEQFL.

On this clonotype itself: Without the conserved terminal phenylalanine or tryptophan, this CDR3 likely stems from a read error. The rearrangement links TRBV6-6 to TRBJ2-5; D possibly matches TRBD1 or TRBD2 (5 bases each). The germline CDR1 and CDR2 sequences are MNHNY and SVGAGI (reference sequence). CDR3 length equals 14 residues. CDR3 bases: TGTGCCAGCAGCCCCTCGGGGTTGGGGGAGACACAGTACTGC. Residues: CASSPSGLGETQYC.

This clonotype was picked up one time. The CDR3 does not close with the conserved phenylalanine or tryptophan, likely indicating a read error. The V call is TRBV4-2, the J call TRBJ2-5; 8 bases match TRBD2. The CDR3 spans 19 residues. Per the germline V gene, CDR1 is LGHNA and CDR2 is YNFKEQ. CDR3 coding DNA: TGTGCCAGCTGCCCCAGTTGGACTAGCCTAGCGGCCTTTGGAGAGGCCCAGTACTCC. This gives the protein CASCPSWTSLAAFGEAQYS.

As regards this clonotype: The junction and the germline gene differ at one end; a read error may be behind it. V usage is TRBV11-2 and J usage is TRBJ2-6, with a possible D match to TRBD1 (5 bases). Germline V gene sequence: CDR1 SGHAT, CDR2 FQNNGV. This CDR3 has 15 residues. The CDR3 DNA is TGTGCCACACAACGGCTGCGCTCTGGGGCCAACGCCCTGACTTTC. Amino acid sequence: CATQRLRSGANALTF. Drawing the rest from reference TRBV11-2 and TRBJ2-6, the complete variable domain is EAGVAQSPRYKIIEKRQSVAFWCNPISGHATLYWYQQILGQGPKLLIQFQNNGVVDDSQLPKDRFSAERLKGVDSTLKIQPAKLEDSAVYLCATQRLRSGANALTFGAGSRLTVL.

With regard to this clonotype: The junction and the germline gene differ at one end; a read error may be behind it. CDR3 bases: TGTGCCAGAAGTTTTCGGACTAGCGGGACTGATCCCCAGTACTTC. Amino acids: CARSFRTSGTDPQYF. The rearrangement joins TRBV28 to TRBJ2-5; 12 bases map to TRBD2. The CDR3 loop spans 15 amino acids. Germline CDR1 MDHEN, CDR2 SYDVKM.

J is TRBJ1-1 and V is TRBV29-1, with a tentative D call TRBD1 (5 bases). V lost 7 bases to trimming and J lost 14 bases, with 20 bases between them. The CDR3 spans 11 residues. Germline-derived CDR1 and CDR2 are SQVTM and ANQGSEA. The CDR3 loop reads CSGSTKIGAFF. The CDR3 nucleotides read TGCAGCGGATCCACGAAGATTGGGGCCTTCTTT. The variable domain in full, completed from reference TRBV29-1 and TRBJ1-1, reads SAVISQKPSRDICQRGTSLTIQCQVDSQVTMMFWYRQQPGQSLTLIATANQGSEATYESGFVIDKFPISRPNLTFSTLTVSNMSPEDSSIYLCSGSTKIGAFFGQGTRLTVV.

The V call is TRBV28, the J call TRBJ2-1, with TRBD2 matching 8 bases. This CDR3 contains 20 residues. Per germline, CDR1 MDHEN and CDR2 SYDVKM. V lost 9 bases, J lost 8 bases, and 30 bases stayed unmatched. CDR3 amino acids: CASSRVGGLVEDKRLYEQFF. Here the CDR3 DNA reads TGTGCCAGTAGCCGGGTCGGGGGACTAGTGGAAGATAAAAGGTTATATGAGCAGTTCTTC.

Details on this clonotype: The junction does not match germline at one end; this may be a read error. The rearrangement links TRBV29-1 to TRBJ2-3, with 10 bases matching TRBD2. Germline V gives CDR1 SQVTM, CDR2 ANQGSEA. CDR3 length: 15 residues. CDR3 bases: TGCAGCATACGGCCTAGCGGGAGTTGGAAAGATACACAGTATTTT. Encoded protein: CSIRPSGSWKDTQYF.

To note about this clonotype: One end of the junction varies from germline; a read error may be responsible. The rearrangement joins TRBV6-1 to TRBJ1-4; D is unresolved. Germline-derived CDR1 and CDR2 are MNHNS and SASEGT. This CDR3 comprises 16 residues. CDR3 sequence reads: CASSGAGLPTNGKLFF. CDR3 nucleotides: TGTGCCAGCAGTGGAGCGGGTCTACCAACTAATGGAAAACTGTTTTTT.

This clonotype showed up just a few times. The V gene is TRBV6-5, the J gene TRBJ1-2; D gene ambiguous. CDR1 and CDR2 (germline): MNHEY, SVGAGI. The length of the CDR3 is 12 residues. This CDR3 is CTTLDLAAIHTF. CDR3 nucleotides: TGTACCACCCTAGACCTTGCCGCAATACACACCTTC.

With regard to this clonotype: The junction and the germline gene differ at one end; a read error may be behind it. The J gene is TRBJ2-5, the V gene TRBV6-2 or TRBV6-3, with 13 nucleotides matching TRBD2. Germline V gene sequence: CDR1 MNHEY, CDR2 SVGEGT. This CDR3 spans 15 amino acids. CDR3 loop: CVSSWTSGSEETQYF. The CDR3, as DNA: TGTGTCAGCAGTTGGACTAGCGGGAGTGAAGAGACCCAGTACTTC.

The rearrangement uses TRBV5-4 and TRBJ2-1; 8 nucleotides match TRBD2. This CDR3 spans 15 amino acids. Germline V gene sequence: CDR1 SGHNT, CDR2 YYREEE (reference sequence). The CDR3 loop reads CVNSLVGRGYNEQFF. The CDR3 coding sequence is TGTGTCAACAGTCTCGTCGGGAGGGGTTACAATGAGCAGTTCTTC.

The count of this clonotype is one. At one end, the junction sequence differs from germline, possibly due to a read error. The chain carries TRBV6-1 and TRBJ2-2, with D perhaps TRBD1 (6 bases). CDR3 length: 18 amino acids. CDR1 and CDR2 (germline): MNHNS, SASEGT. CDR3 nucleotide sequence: TGTGCCAGCAGTGAAACGCTTATAGGGGGAGCGAACACTGAGGAGCTGTTATTT. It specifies CASSETLIGGANTEELLF.